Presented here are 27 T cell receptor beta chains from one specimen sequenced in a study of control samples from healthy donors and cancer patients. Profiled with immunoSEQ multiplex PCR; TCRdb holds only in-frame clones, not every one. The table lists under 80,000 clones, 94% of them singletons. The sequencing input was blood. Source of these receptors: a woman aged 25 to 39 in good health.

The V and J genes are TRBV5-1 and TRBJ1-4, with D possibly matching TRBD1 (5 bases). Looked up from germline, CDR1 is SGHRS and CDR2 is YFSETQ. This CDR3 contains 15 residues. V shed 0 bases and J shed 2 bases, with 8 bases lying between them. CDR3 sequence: CASSLGWGTNEKLFF. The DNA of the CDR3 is TGCGCCAGCAGCTTGGGATGGGGGACTAATGAAAAACTGTTTTTT.

This chain's CDR3 is CASSEEVRQPQHF. CDR3 coding DNA: TGTGCCAGCAGTGAAGAGGTGCGACAGCCCCAGCATTTT. This chain joins TRBV6-1 and TRBJ1-5; D uncertain. The CDR3 extends over 13 amino acids. Trimming pared 1 base from V and 7 bases from J, leaving 8 bases between. CDR1 and CDR2 from the germline V gene are MNHNS and SASEGT.

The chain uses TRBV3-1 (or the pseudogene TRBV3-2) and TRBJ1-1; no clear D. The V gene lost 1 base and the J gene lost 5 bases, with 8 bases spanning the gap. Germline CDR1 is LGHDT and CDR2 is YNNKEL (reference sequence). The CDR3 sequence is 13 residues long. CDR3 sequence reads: CASSQGRGTEAFF. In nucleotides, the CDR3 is TGTGCCAGCAGCCAAGGTCGAGGAACTGAAGCTTTCTTT.

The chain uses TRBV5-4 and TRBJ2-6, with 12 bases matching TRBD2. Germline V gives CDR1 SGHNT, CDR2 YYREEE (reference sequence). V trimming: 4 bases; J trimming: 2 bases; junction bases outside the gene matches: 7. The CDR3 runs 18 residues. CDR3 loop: CASSRYPSGGAGANVLTF. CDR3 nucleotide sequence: TGTGCCAGCAGCCGTTATCCTAGCGGGGGGGCTGGGGCCAACGTCCTGACTTTC.

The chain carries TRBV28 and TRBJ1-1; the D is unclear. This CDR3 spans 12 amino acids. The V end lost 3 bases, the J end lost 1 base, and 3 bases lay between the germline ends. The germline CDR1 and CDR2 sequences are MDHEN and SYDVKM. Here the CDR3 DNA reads TGTGCCAGCAGTTTGGGGAACACTGAAGCTTTCTTT. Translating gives CASSLGNTEAFF.

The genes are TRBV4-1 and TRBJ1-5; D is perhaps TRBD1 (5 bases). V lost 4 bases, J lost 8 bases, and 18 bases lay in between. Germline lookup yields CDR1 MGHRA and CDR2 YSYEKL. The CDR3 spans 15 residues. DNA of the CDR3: TGCGCCAGCAGCCTCCTTTGGGGGGGATTGGAGCCCCAGCATTTT. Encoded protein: CASSLLWGGLEPQHF.

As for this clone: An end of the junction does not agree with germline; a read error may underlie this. Here the CDR3 DNA reads TGTGCCAGCAATGAAGTTGGGCGGGTTATTTCACCCCTCCACTTT. Amino acid sequence: CASNEVGRVISPLHF. The rearrangement links TRBV6-1 to TRBJ1-6; D is ambiguous. Germline CDR1 reads MNHNS; CDR2 reads SASEGT. CDR3 length: 15 residues.

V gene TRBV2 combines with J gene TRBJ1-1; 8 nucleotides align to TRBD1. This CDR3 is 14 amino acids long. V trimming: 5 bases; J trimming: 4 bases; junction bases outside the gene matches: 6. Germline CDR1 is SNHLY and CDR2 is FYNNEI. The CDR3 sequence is CASSMDRAGTEAFF. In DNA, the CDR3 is TGTGCCAGCAGTATGGACAGGGCGGGCACTGAAGCTTTCTTT. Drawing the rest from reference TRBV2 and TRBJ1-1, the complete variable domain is EPEVTQTPSHQVTQMGQEVILRCVPISNHLYFYWYRQILGQKVEFLVSFYNNEISEKSEIFDDQFSVERPDGSNFTLKIRSTKLEDSAMYFCASSMDRAGTEAFFGQGTRLTVV.

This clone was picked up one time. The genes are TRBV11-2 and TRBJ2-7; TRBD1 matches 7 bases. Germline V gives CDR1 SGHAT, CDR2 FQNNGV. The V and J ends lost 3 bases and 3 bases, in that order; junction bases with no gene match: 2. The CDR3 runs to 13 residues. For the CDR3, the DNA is TGTGCCAGCAGCTTGACAGGGTACTACGAGCAGTACTTC. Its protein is CASSLTGYYEQYF.

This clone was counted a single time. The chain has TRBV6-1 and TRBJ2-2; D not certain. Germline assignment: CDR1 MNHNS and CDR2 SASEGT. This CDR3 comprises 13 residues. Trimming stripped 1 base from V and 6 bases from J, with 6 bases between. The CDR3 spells CASSEVKAGELFF. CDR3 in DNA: TGTGCCAGCAGTGAAGTCAAAGCCGGGGAGCTGTTTTTT.

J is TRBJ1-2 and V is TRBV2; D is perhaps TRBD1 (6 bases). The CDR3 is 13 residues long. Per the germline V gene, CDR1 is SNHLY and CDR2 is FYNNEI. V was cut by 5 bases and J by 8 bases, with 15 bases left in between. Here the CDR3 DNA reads TGTGCCAGCAGTTTCGACAGGCAAGACGGCTACACCTTC. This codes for CASSFDRQDGYTF. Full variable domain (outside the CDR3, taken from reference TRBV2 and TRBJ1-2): EPEVTQTPSHQVTQMGQEVILRCVPISNHLYFYWYRQILGQKVEFLVSFYNNEISEKSEIFDDQFSVERPDGSNFTLKIRSTKLEDSAMYFCASSFDRQDGYTFGSGTRLTVV.

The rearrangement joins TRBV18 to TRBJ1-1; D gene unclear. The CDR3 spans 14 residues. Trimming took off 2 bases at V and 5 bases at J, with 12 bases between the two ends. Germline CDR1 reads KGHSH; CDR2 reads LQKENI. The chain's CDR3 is CASSPSNPGTEAFF. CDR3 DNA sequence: TGTGCCAGCTCACCAAGTAATCCGGGGACTGAAGCTTTCTTT.

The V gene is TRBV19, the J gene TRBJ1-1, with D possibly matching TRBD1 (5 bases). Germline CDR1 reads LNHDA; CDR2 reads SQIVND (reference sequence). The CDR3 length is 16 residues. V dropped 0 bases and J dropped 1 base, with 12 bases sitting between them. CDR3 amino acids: CASSIDRRTQNTEAFF. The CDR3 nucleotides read TGTGCCAGTAGTATAGATCGCAGGACACAGAACACTGAAGCTTTCTTT.

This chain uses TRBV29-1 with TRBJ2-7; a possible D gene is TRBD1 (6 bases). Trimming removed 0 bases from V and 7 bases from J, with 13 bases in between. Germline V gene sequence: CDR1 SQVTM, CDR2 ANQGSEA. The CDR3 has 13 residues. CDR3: CSVEENARGEQYF. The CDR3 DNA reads TGCAGCGTTGAAGAAAATGCAAGGGGGGAGCAGTACTTC.

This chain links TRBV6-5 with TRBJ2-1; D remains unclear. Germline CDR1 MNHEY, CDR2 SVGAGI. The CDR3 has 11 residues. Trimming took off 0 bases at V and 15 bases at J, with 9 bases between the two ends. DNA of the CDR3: TGTGCCAGCAGTTACTCGGGCCAGAGGTTCTTC. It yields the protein CASSYSGQRFF.

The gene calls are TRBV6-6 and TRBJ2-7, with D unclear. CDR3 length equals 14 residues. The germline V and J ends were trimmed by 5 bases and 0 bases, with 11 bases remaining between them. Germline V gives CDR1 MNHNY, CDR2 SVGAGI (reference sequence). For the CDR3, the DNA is TGTGCCAGCAGTCCCCAGTCGAGCTCCTACGAGCAGTACGTC. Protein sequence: CASSPQSSSYEQYV.

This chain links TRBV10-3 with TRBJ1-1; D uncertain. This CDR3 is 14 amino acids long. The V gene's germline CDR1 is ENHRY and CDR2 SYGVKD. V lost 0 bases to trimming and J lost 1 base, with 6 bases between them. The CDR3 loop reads CAISESIANTEAFF. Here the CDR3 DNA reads TGTGCCATCAGTGAGTCTATAGCGAACACTGAAGCTTTCTTT.

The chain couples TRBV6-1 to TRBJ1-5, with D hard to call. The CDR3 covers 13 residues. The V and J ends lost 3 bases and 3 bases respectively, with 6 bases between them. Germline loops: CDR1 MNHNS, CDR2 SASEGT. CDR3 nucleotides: TGTGCCAGCAGTGAGAGCTTCAATCAGCCCCAGCATTTT. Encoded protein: CASSESFNQPQHF.

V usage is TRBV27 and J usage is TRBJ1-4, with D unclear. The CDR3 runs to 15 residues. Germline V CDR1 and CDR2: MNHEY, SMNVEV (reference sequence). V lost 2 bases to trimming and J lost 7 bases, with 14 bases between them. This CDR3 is CASSLISPRGEKLFF. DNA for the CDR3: TGTGCCAGCAGTTTAATTAGTCCCCGGGGTGAAAAACTGTTTTTT.

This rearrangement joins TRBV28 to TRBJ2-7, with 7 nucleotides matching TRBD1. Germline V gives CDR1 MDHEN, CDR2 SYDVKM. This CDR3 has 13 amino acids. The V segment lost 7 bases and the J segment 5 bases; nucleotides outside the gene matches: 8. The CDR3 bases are TGTGCCAGCATCGGACAGGTATGGAACGAGCAGTACTTC. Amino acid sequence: CASIGQVWNEQYF.

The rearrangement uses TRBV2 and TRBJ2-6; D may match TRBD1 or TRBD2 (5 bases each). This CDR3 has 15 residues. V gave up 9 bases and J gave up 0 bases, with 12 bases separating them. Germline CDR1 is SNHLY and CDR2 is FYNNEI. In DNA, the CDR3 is TGTGCCAGTTGGGGACGGCTCTCTGGGGCCAACGTCCTGACTTTC. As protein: CASWGRLSGANVLTF.

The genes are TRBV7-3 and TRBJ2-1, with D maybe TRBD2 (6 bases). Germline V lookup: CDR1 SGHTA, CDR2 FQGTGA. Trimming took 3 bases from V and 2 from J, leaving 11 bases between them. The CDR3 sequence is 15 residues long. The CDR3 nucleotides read TGTGCCAGCAGCTTGTCAAGGGAGGCCTACAATGAGCAGTTCTTC. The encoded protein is CASSLSREAYNEQFF.

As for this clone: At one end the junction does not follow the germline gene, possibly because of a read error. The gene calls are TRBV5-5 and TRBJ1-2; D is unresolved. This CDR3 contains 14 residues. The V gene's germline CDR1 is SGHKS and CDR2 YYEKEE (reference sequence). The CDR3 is CASSLDYTSYGYTF. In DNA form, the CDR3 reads TGTGCCAGCAGTTTGGACTACACTTCTTATGGCTACACCTTC.

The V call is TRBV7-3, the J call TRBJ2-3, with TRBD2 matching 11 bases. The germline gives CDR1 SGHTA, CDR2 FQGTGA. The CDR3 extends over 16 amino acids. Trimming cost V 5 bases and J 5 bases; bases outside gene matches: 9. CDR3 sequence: CASSDGLAGAGDTQYF. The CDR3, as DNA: TGTGCCAGCAGCGACGGACTAGCGGGTGCCGGAGATACGCAGTATTTT.

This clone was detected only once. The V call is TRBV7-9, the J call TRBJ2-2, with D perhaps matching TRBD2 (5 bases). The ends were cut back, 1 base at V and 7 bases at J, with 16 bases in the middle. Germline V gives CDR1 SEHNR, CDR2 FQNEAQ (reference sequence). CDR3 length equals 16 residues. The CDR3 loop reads CASSLGGVGIFGELFF. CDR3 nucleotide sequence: TGTGCCAGCAGCTTAGGAGGCGTCGGGATCTTCGGGGAGCTGTTTTTT.

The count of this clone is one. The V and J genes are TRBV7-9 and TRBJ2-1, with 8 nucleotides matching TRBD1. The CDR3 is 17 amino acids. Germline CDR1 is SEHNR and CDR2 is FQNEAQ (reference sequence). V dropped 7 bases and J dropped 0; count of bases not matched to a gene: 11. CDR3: CASTQTRDRSSYNEQFF. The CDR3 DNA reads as TGTGCCAGCACCCAGACACGGGACAGGAGCTCCTACAATGAGCAGTTCTTC.

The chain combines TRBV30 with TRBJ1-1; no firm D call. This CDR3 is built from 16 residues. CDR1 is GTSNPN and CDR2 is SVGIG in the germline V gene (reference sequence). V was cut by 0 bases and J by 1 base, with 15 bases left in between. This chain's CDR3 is CAWSVRRGLTNTEAFF. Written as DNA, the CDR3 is TGTGCCTGGAGTGTAAGACGAGGGCTTACGAACACTGAAGCTTTCTTT.